The rows below give T cell receptor beta chains drawn from one sample of a study of T cell changes during pregnancy in multiple sclerosis. Produced via immunoSEQ multiplex PCR; TCRdb's table is partial and in-frame only. The table records tens of thousands of clones, 92% of them present only once. The sequenced sample was peripheral blood, obtained in the first trimester of pregnancy. These receptors were taken from a female donor in good health, enrolled as a control in a pregnancy study. Both conserved end residues are part of each CDR3.

j_call v_call cdr3_aa
TRBJ2-4 TRBV9 CASSVGPRGSSGNIQYF
TRBJ1-1 TRBV11-3 CASSPTKTGANTEAFF
TRBJ2-1 TRBV15 CATSRDAPDEQFF
TRBJ2-7 TRBV11-3 CASSLVGTGGYEQYF
TRBJ2-2 TRBV9 CASSFGLTNTGELFF
TRBJ1-6 TRBV5-6 CASSLGVTDSPLHF
TRBJ2-1 TRBV5-4 CASFFFGGNEQFF
TRBJ2-5 TRBV19 CASSLGLRRETQYF
TRBJ1-1 TRBV11-3 CASSLGPGSNTEAFF
TRBJ1-2 TRBV4-1 CASSQWTGANYGYTF
TRBJ2-3 TRBV7-2 CASSVGGPPDTQYF
TRBJ1-5 TRBV27 CASSSKKTWSNQPQHF
TRBJ2-2 TRBV5-1 CASSPRTSETGELFF
TRBJ1-5 TRBV10-1 CASKKGARIGIGQPQHF
TRBJ2-7 TRBV7-9 CASSVYSGTGESVQYF
TRBJ2-7 TRBV2 CASSWGTGGPYEQYF
TRBJ2-7 TRBV27 CASRQGTSGYYEQYF
TRBJ2-7 TRBV30 CAWSVSGYEQYF
TRBJ1-5 TRBV2 CASTTGGRQPQHF
TRBJ1-2 TRBV6-5 CASSYSAQGRGYTF
TRBJ2-7 TRBV11-2 CASSPIRTSGRHGSYEQYF
TRBJ2-1 TRBV19 CASSLGASSYNEQFF
TRBJ1-1 TRBV5-1 CASRPRRDGTEAFF
TRBJ1-1 TRBV11-3 CASSLSSNTEAFF
TRBJ1-3 TRBV5-4 CASSQDRTGNTIYF
TRBJ1-3 TRBV9 CASSQLSGNTIYF
TRBJ2-5 TRBV7-9 CASRGSLWETQYF
TRBJ2-3 TRBV18 CASSEDRRDTQYF
TRBJ1-2 TRBV7-9 CASRDGQGGYTF
TRBJ2-2 TRBV4-3 CASSQEAGDTGELFF
TRBJ1-1 TRBV19 CASSKTLEAFF
TRBJ2-7 TRBV6-1 CASSQLMVEQYF
TRBJ2-1 TRBV6-1 CASSPRTSGLNEQFF
TRBJ2-5 TRBV9 CASSVGRGTQETQYF
TRBJ2-3 TRBV6-4 CATARSGRSTDTQYF
TRBJ1-3 TRBV7-2 CASSATGSSGNTIYF
TRBJ2-1 TRBV15 CATSRLAGGDNEQFF
TRBJ1-2 TRBV12-5 CATPPAGLNGYTF
TRBJ1-1 TRBV11-3 CASSDPGTEAFF
TRBJ1-4 TRBV29-1 CSVATGGGTNEKLFF